A selection of T cell receptor beta chains follows, all from one sample in a study of cytomegalovirus exposure and HLA in healthy donors. Data came from immunoSEQ multiplex PCR; TCRdb stores just in-frame clones and leaves some out. The table includes about 130,000 clones, roughly four fifths detected once. Sequencing was performed on PBMCs. These receptor sequences come from a man over 45 in good health and CMV-seronegative. The CDR3 runs from the conserved cysteine through the conserved F or W. A D gene is named only where the DNA matches it firmly. Expanded clones are given a class, and other clones once, few, many or no size at all.

j_call clone_size d_call v_call cdr3_length cdr3_aa cdr3_nt
TRBJ2-2 once TRBD1 TRBV7-9 18 CASSSLLWTGESTGELFF TGTGCCAGCAGCTCCTTACTTTGGACAGGGGAGAGCACCGGGGAGCTGTTTTTT
TRBJ2-5 NA NA TRBV4-1 15 CATSASRGYQETQYF TGCGCCACCTCCGCGTCCCGGGGGTACCAAGAGACCCAGTACTTC
TRBJ1-1 NA NA TRBV6-5 15 CASSYSGALDTEAFF TGTGCCAGCAGTTACTCAGGGGCCCTAGACACTGAAGCTTTCTTT
TRBJ2-3 NA TRBD1 TRBV5-1 14 CASSLRTGQDTQYF TGCGCCAGCAGCCTTCGGACAGGGCAAGATACGCAGTATTTT
TRBJ1-2 NA TRBD1 TRBV4-1 15 CASSSSGTGSYGYTF TGCGCCAGCAGCTCATCCGGGACAGGGAGCTATGGCTACACCTTC
TRBJ1-1 NA NA TRBV21-1 16 CASSKDPTVGGTEAFF TGTGCCAGCAGCAAAGACCCGACAGTTGGAGGGACTGAAGCTTTCTTT
TRBJ1-2 NA NA TRBV5-6 16 CASSPLGQKANYGYTF TGTGCCAGCAGCCCATTAGGACAGAAAGCTAACTATGGCTACACCTTC
TRBJ1-2 NA TRBD1 TRBV6-6 14 CASRGTGINYGYTF TGTGCCAGCAGGGGGACAGGGATTAACTATGGCTACACCTTC
TRBJ2-1 NA TRBD2 TRBV4-1 14 CASSQGLAGVEQFF TGCGCCAGCAGCCAAGGACTAGCGGGGGTTGAGCAGTTCTTC
TRBJ1-5 NA TRBD1 TRBV4-1 20 CASSQGVGTGGLGGNQPQHF TGCGCCAGCAGCCAGGGGGTAGGGACAGGGGGTTTGGGTGGCAATCAGCCCCAGCATTTT
TRBJ2-2 NA TRBD1 TRBV5-1 17 CASSLEGADQNTGELFF TGCGCCAGCAGCTTAGAGGGGGCAGACCAAAACACCGGGGAGCTGTTTTTT
TRBJ2-1 NA NA TRBV5-1 14 CASSLAASLNEQFF TGCGCCAGCAGCTTGGCAGCTAGCCTCAATGAGCAGTTCTTC
TRBJ2-3 NA NA TRBV7-6 14 CASSKLAGTDTQYF TGTGCCAGCAGCAAATTAGCCGGCACAGATACGCAGTATTTT
TRBJ1-3 many TRBD1 TRBV5-5 15 CASSSGQGAGNTIYF TGTGCCAGCAGCAGTGGACAGGGGGCTGGAAACACCATATATTTT
TRBJ1-6 NA TRBD1 TRBV5-4 16 CASSPQGAKTNSPLHF TGTGCCAGCAGCCCTCAGGGGGCCAAAACCAATTCACCCCTCCACTTT
TRBJ2-1 NA TRBD1 TRBV7-9 15 CASSLVSGQGNEQFF TGTGCCAGCAGCTTAGTTTCGGGACAGGGTAATGAGCAGTTCTTC
TRBJ2-2 NA TRBD2 TRBV7-2 15 CASKGLAGRVGELFF TGTGCCAGCAAGGGACTAGCGGGGAGGGTCGGGGAGCTGTTTTTT
TRBJ2-5 NA NA TRBV5-6 14 CASRGWGDLETQYF TGTGCCAGCAGGGGTTGGGGGGATTTGGAGACCCAGTACTTC
TRBJ2-1 few NA TRBV7-6 14 CASSPPTSGAEQFF TGTGCCAGCAGCCCGCCAACCTCGGGAGCCGAGCAGTTCTTC
TRBJ1-4 once NA TRBV5-1 15 CASSLGDTVNEKLFF TGCGCCAGCAGCTTGGGAGACACCGTAAATGAAAAACTGTTTTTT
TRBJ1-2 NA NA TRBV5-5 14 CASRAMGTNYGYTF TGTGCCAGCAGGGCAATGGGGACAAACTATGGCTACACCTTC
TRBJ2-1 NA TRBD2 TRBV6-5 14 CASRIAGDYNEQFF TGTGCCAGCAGAATAGCGGGGGATTACAATGAGCAGTTCTTC
TRBJ1-5 NA NA TRBV30 12 CAWSGGNQPQHF TGTGCCTGGAGCGGGGGCAATCAGCCCCAGCATTTT
TRBJ2-7 few TRBD1 TRBV6-5 15 CASSPFRDREGEQYF TGTGCCAGCAGTCCGTTCCGGGACAGGGAGGGCGAGCAGTACTTC